These 5 T cell receptor beta chains came from one sample sequenced in a study of blood T cell repertoires in COVID-19. Using immunoSEQ multiplex PCR, the repertoire was profiled, and TCRdb retains in-frame clones only, with some absent. The data contain 310,000 or so clones, around 90% of them singletons. Sequences were obtained from PBMCs or T cells enriched from blood (not recorded which). The receptors shown here come from a woman between 40 and 50 years old who had recovered from COVID-19.

The chain is built from TRBV5-8 and TRBJ2-5; the match to TRBD1 covers 10 bases. The CDR3 is made up of 18 amino acids. Germline values: CDR1 SGHTS, CDR2 YDEGEE. The ends lost 4 bases at V and 4 bases at J; junction bases unmatched: 16. CDR3 DNA: TGTGCCAGCAGCCCCGGGACAGGGGCAACGTCAATTGGAGAGACCCAGTACTTC. This translates into CASSPGTGATSIGETQYF.

V usage is TRBV14 and J usage is TRBJ2-5; 9 bases are shared with TRBD2. CDR3 length: 15 residues. Trimming took 6 bases from V and 7 from J; bases not matched to a gene: 12. CDR1 and CDR2 (germline): SGHDN, FVKESK. CDR3 DNA: TGTGCCAGCAGTGTAACCGGGACTAGCCTAGGGACCCAGTACTTC. Translating it yields CASSVTGTSLGTQYF.

This CDR3 reads CASSAGTAPYEQYF. The CDR3 bases are TGTGCCAGCAGCGCCGGGACAGCCCCCTACGAGCAGTACTTC. The chain employs TRBV28 and TRBJ2-7; 7 bases map to TRBD1. The CDR3 loop spans 14 amino acids. The germline gives CDR1 MDHEN, CDR2 SYDVKM. Germline trimming cut 6 bases from V and 2 bases from J; bases unmatched to any gene: 7.

The chain joins TRBV2 to TRBJ2-7; TRBD2 might be the D (5 bases). The V and J ends lost 8 bases and 5 bases respectively, with 13 bases between them. The germline V gene encodes CDR1 SNHLY and CDR2 FYNNEI. This CDR3 contains 12 residues. The DNA for the CDR3 is TGTGCCAGCGCTAAACTAGTTCACGAGCAGTACTTC. This sequence encodes CASAKLVHEQYF.

J is TRBJ2-7 and V is TRBV19, with TRBD2 matching 14 bases. This CDR3 has 15 amino acids. The V segment lost 5 bases and the J segment 3 bases; nucleotides outside the gene matches: 3. From germline, CDR1 is LNHDA and CDR2 SQIVND (reference sequence). The CDR3 DNA reads as TGTGCCAGTAGTTCAGGGACTAGCGGGGGCTACGAGCAGTACTTC. Protein product: CASSSGTSGGYEQYF.